This T cell receptor (beta chain) was obtained from a study of blood T cell repertoires in COVID-19. Data came from immunoSEQ multiplex PCR; TCRdb stores just in-frame clones and leaves some out. The sample carries more than 90,000 clones, around 90% recorded once. Germline V gene data show CDR1 as KGHSH and CDR2 as LQKENI. This CDR3 is 15 amino acids long. The germline V and J ends were trimmed by 0 bases and 8 bases, with 11 bases remaining between them. This chain joins TRBV18 and TRBJ1-6; D remains ambiguous. The sequence was obtained from a human donor in a cohort sampled during active COVID-19. The material sequenced was peripheral blood. Here the CDR3 DNA reads TGTGCCAGCTCACCACCGTCGACAAATTATTCACCCCTCCACTTT. It encodes CASSPPSTNYSPLHF.